The rows below give T cell receptor beta chains drawn from one sample of a study of post-analysis software for immune sequencing data. TCRdb reanalysed the PCR reads using MiXCR and keeps one entry per CDR3 protein. The sample includes 400,000 to 500,000 distinct CDR3 sequences, 30% to 40% of them seen just once. The sample comprised blood. Every receptor here comes from a girl aged 2 to 9 with multiple sclerosis. CDR3s include the opening cysteine and the closing phenylalanine or tryptophan. A D gene is named only where the DNA matches it firmly. Clone size, where shown, is once, few, many, or a class for clones that have expanded.

few	TRBD1	TRBJ1-5	15	TRBV20-1	TGCAGTACAGCCACTCAGACAGGGGACAATCAGCCCCAGCATTTT	CSTATQTGDNQPQHF
-	-	TRBJ1-2	15	TRBV4-1	TGCGCCAGCAGCTCCAACACGTACCTTAACTATGGCTACACCTTC	CASSSNTYLNYGYTF
-	-	TRBJ1-5	13	TRBV5-8	TGTGCCAGCAGTTTCCAACCTCCACAGCCCCAGCATTTT	CASSFQPPQPQHF
-	-	TRBJ1-5	13	TRBV12-3/TRBV12-4	TGTGCCAGCAGTCCCGAGACCAATCAGCCCCAGCATTTT	CASSPETNQPQHF
-	TRBD2	TRBJ2-5	16	TRBV9	TGTGCCAGCAGCGCAGGACTAGCGGGATTTCAAGAGACCCAGTACTTC	CASSAGLAGFQETQYF
many	-	TRBJ2-5	13	TRBV29-1	TGCAGCGGGCAGTCAGGGTTTCAAGAGACCCAGTACTTC	CSGQSGFQETQYF
many	TRBD2	TRBJ2-5	16	TRBV12-3/TRBV12-4	TGTGCCAGCAGTTTACGGTCGGCGGGGGGCCAAGAGACCCAGTACTTC	CASSLRSAGGQETQYF
-	TRBD2	TRBJ2-3	15	TRBV28	TGTGCCAGCAGTTTTGGCGGGAGCAGGGCAGATACGCAGTATTTT	CASSFGGSRADTQYF
-	-	TRBJ2-5	12	TRBV7-2	TGTGCCAGCAGCGTGGACTTGGGGACCCAGTACTTC	CASSVDLGTQYF
few	TRBD1	TRBJ1-2	20	TRBV2	TGTGCCAGCAGTGAAGCGACGTGGGACAGGGTATTCTTCCCTAACTATGGCTACACCTTC	CASSEATWDRVFFPNYGYTF
-	-	TRBJ1-4	14	TRBV6-2/TRBV6-3	TGTGCCAGCAGTTACCCTTCAAGGAGTGAAAAACTGTTTTTT	CASSYPSRSEKLFF
-	TRBD1	TRBJ1-2	13	TRBV7-9	TGTGCCAGCAGCTTAGAAACAGGGGATGGCTACACCTTC	CASSLETGDGYTF
-	-	TRBJ2-5	15	TRBV5-1	TGCGCCAGCAGCTTGGCCAATGTGGGACAAGAGACCCAGTACTTC	CASSLANVGQETQYF
-	-	TRBJ2-2	14	TRBV4-1	TGCGCCAGCAGCCAAATCAGGCAACCCGGGGAGCTGTTTTTT	CASSQIRQPGELFF
few	TRBD1	TRBJ2-5	13	TRBV5-6	TGTGCCAGCAGCTTGACAGGGGGACAGACCCAGTACTTC	CASSLTGGQTQYF
few	-	TRBJ1-2	15	TRBV7-9	TGTGCCAGCAGCTACCGGGACACGTTAAACTATGGCTACACCTTC	CASSYRDTLNYGYTF
-	-	TRBJ1-1	17	TRBV6-2/TRBV6-3	TGTGCCAGCAGTTACCCGCAGGGTTTGCGCCAGAACACTGAAGCTTTCTTT	CASSYPQGLRQNTEAFF
-	-	TRBJ1-1	14	TRBV12-3/TRBV12-4	TGTGCCAGCAGTTTTCGGGGGGTGAACACTGAAGCTTTCTTT	CASSFRGVNTEAFF
-	-	TRBJ2-5	12	TRBV2	TGTGCCAGCTCGTCTACCCAAGAGACCCAGTACTTC	CASSSTQETQYF
-	TRBD2	TRBJ2-4	16	TRBV7-9	TGTGCCAGCAGCCCTCGGGAGGCTATAGCCAAAAACATTCAGTACTTC	CASSPREAIAKNIQYF
-	-	TRBJ1-4	15	TRBV12-3/TRBV12-4	TGTGCCAGCAGTTTGGGGCAGGGTGGTAATGAAAAACTGTTTTTT	CASSLGQGGNEKLFF
-	TRBD1	TRBJ1-2	11	TRBV29-1	TGCAGCGGGAGGGGGCCCTATGGCTACACCTTC	CSGRGPYGYTF
few	-	TRBJ2-7	14	TRBV5-6	TGTGCCAGCAGCTTGTGGCTAGTTGTCCACGAGCAGTACTTC	CASSLWLVVHEQYF
many	-	TRBJ2-6	15	TRBV29-1	TGCAGCGTCTACCAAATGAGCTCTGGGGCCAACGTCCTGACTTTC	CSVYQMSSGANVLTF
few	-	TRBJ1-2	15	TRBV12-5	TGTGCTAGTGGTTTGGTACTGACGGGCAACTATGGCTACACCTTC	CASGLVLTGNYGYTF
-	-	TRBJ1-6	14	TRBV10-3	TGTGCCATCAGTGAGGGACTCCCTATTTCACCCCTCCACTTT	CAISEGLPISPLHF
-	TRBD1	TRBJ2-7	15	TRBV12-3/TRBV12-4	TGTGCCAGCACCCCGGGACAGGGGGCCTCCTACGAGCAGTACTTC	CASTPGQGASYEQYF
-	-	TRBJ2-4	16	TRBV29-1	TGCAGCGTTGATGACGGATGGGGGTTAGGCAAAAACATTCAGTACTTC	CSVDDGWGLGKNIQYF
-	-	TRBJ1-1	14	TRBV12-3/TRBV12-4	TGTGCCAGCAGTTTATTTGACAGCAACACTGAAGCTTTCTTT	CASSLFDSNTEAFF
many	-	TRBJ2-7	13	TRBV5-1	TGTGCCAGCAGTTTCGGCAGATCCTACGAGCAGTACTTC	CASSFGRSYEQYF
-	TRBD1	TRBJ2-5	14	TRBV5-1	TGCGCCAGCAGCCCATTTGACAGGGAAGAGACCCAGTACTTC	CASSPFDREETQYF
-	-	TRBJ2-5	17	TRBV15	TGTGCCACCAGCGGAGACCCCGGCAGGGGCTCCCAAGAGACCCAGTACTTC	CATSGDPGRGSQETQYF
-	-	TRBJ2-3	17	TRBV5-1	TGCGCCAGCAGCTTGGGGGTAGGTCTAGCGATCACAGATACGCAGTATTTT	CASSLGVGLAITDTQYF
-	-	TRBJ1-1	15	TRBV7-6	TGTGCCAGCAGCCCAGGTTGGGGGTTTGGTACTGAAGCTTTCTTT	CASSPGWGFGTEAFF
many	TRBD1	TRBJ1-2	20	TRBV28	TGTGCCAGCAGTTTATGGAGCGCGTCGGACAGGGCACAGAATAACTATGGCTACACCTTC	CASSLWSASDRAQNNYGYTF
few	-	TRBJ1-1	15	TRBV12-3/TRBV12-4	TGTGCCAGCAGTTTAGGGGTAGGGCTGAACACTGAAGCTTTCTTT	CASSLGVGLNTEAFF
-	-	TRBJ2-7	14	TRBV30	TGTGCCTGGAGTGTGGACGGGACCTACTACGAGCAGTACTTC	CAWSVDGTYYEQYF
-	-	TRBJ2-3	13	TRBV7-3	TGTGCCAGCAGCAAGGAGGGGTCAGATACGCAGTATTTT	CASSKEGSDTQYF
-	-	TRBJ2-7	14	TRBV18	TGTGCCAGCTCACCACAGGGTCTAGACTACGAGCAGTACTTC	CASSPQGLDYEQYF
-	-	TRBJ2-5	14	TRBV4-3	TGCGCCAGCAGCCAGGGATTAGCTATCGATGAGCAGTACTTC	CASSQGLAIDEQYF
-	TRBD1	TRBJ2-1	18	TRBV5-1	TGCGCCAGCAGCCCGGGCGGGACTGGGACAGGGTTTTACAATGAGCAGTTCTTC	CASSPGGTGTGFYNEQFF
-	TRBD2	TRBJ2-1	17	TRBV20-1	TGCAGTGCTAGGCCCGGACTAGCGGGGAGCTCCTACAATGAGCAGTTCTTC	CSARPGLAGSSYNEQFF
many	TRBD1	TRBJ1-1	13	TRBV10-3	TGTGCCACCAACGAACAGGGGGTGACTGAAGCTTTCTTT	CATNEQGVTEAFF
many	TRBD1	TRBJ1-1	15	TRBV4-2	TGTGCCAGCACCACTTACAGGGGGCAGAGGTCTGAAGCTTTCTTT	CASTTYRGQRSEAFF
-	TRBD1	TRBJ1-2	15	TRBV5-5	TGTGCCAGTAGCTTATTACAGGGGATTAACTATGGCTACACCTTC	CASSLLQGINYGYTF
few	-	TRBJ2-7	13	TRBV29-1	TGCAGTGTCCAACGGCGGGACTCCTACGAGCAGTACTTC	CSVQRRDSYEQYF
-	TRBD2	TRBJ2-3	15	TRBV20-1	TGCAGTGCAACGGGGACTAGGACAGACACAGATACGCAGTATTTT	CSATGTRTDTDTQYF
-	-	TRBJ2-1	16	TRBV28	TGTGCCAGCAGTTCCCAGGGTTTAAGCTCCTACAATGAGCAGTTCTTC	CASSSQGLSSYNEQFF
once	-	TRBJ1-1	14	TRBV20-1	TGCAGTGTCCCTTTTCAGCTACTGAACACTGAAGCTTTCTTT	CSVPFQLLNTEAFF
-	-	TRBJ2-1	17	TRBV7-6	TGTGCCAGCAGCTTAGCGGCTCCCCCCAGAGCCTACAATGAGCAGTTCTTC	CASSLAAPPRAYNEQFF
many	TRBD2	TRBJ2-5	15	TRBV5-1	TGCGCCAGCAGCTCCGGGACTAGCGGACAAGAGACCCAGTACTTC	CASSSGTSGQETQYF
few	-	TRBJ1-2	16	TRBV6-5	TGTGCCAGCAGCTCTTCCCGGACCATACTTAACTATGGCTACACCTTC	CASSSSRTILNYGYTF
-	TRBD2	TRBJ2-7	13	TRBV7-2	TGTGCCAGCAGCCCGGGACTACACTACGAGCAGTACTTC	CASSPGLHYEQYF
-	-	TRBJ1-4	15	TRBV5-5	TGTGCCAGCAGCACCCGACGGGTTCTAATTGAAAAACTGTTTTTT	CASSTRRVLIEKLFF
few	-	TRBJ1-5	13	TRBV12-3/TRBV12-4	TGTGCCAGCAGTTTATGGGGACATCAGCCCCAGCATTTT	CASSLWGHQPQHF